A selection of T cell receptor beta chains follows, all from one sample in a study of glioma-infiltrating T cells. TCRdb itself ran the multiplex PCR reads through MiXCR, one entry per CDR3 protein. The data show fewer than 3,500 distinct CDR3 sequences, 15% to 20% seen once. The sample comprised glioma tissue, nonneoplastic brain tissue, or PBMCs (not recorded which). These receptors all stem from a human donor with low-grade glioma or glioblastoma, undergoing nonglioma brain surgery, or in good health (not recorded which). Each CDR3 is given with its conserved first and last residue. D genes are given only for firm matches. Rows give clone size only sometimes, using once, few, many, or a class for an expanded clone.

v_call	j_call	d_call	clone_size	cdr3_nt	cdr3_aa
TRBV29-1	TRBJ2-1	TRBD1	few	TGCAGCGTTGTAGACCCGGACAGGGCTTCGGGGAATGAGCAGTTCTTC	CSVVDPDRASGNEQFF
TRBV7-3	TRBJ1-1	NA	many	TGTGCCAGCAGCTTATTCCCGCCCGGCGATGGACGGAACACTGAAGCTTTCTTT	CASSLFPPGDGRNTEAFF
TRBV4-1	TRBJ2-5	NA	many	TGCGCCAGCAGCCGGACTATCCGGGACCACGTCCGGGAGACCCAGTACTTC	CASSRTIRDHVRETQYF
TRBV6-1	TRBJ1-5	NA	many	TGTGCCAGCAGTCCCTGGGGGCAGGCGTATCAGCCCCAGCATTTT	CASSPWGQAYQPQHF
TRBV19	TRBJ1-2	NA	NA	TGTGCCAGTACCCCGGACAGACAAACTGGCTACACCTTC	CASTPDRQTGYTF
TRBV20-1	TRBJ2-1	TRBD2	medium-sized	TGCAGTGCTAGAGGGACTAGCGGGAACTACAATGAGCAGTTCTTC	CSARGTSGNYNEQFF
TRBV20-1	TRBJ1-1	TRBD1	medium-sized	TGCAGTGCTAGAGATCCAACAGGGGGTTTGAACACTGAAGCTTTCTTT	CSARDPTGGLNTEAFF
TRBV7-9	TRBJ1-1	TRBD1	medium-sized	TGTGCCAGCAGCCACCTGGGACAGGGTGGAACTGAAGCTTTCTTT	CASSHLGQGGTEAFF
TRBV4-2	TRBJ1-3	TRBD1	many	TGTGCCAGCAGCCAAGAGGACAGGGCTGGAAACACCATATATTTT	CASSQEDRAGNTIYF
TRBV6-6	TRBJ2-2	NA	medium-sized	TGTGCCAGCAGTTACACCGGATCAGGGTACGGGGAGCTGTTTTTT	CASSYTGSGYGELFF
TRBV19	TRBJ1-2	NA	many	TGTGCCAGTAGTTCGTGGCAAAGCGACTATGGCTACACCTTC	CASSSWQSDYGYTF
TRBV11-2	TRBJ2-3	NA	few	TGTGCCAGCAGCTTAGACGGCCCACTGGATACGCAGTATTTT	CASSLDGPLDTQYF
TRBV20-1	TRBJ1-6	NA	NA	TGCAGTGCTAGAGAAGAGAGTTCACCCCTCCACTTT	CSAREESSPLHF
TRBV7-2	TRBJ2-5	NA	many	TGTGCCAGCAGCTTCTCTGTGGTAGGGGCAAAAGAGACCCAGTACTTC	CASSFSVVGAKETQYF
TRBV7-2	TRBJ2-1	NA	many	TGTGCCAGCAGCTTGAGTCGGCAGAGTCCCGAGCAGTTCTTC	CASSLSRQSPEQFF
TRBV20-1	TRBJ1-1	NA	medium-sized	TGCAGTGCTAACTACATGGGGAACACTGAAGCTTTCTTT	CSANYMGNTEAFF
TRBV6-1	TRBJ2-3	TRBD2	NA	TGTGCCAGCCAGGGAGGGTATAAACAGTATTTT	CASQGGYKQYF
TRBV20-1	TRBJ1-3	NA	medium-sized	TGCAGTGCTAGTTTCGTATCTGGAAACACCATATATTTT	CSASFVSGNTIYF
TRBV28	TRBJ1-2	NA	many	TGTGCCACACAGGGCGGGGGGTATGGCTACACCTTC	CATQGGGYGYTF
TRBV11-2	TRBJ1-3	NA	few	TGTGCCAGCAGCCCAGGGGTTTTTGTCAGCCCCGATGGAAACACCATATATTTT	CASSPGVFVSPDGNTIYF
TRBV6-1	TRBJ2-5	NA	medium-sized	TGTGCCAGCAGTGACCTCCGACCCGTGTACCAAGAGACCCAGTACTTC	CASSDLRPVYQETQYF
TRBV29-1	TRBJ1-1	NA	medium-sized	TGCAGCGTTGGGAAAGACACTGAAGCTTTCTTT	CSVGKDTEAFF
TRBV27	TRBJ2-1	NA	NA	TGTGCCAGCCGCAAAAAGGGGATCAATGAGCAGTTCTTC	CASRKKGINEQFF
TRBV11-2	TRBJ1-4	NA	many	TGTGCCAGCAGCTACGGTACTGAAAAACTGTTTTTT	CASSYGTEKLFF
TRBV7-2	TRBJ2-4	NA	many	TGTGCCAGCAGCAACCTACAGGGATGGACCTTC	CASSNLQGWTF
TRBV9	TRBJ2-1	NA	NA	TGTGCCAGCAGCGTAGGCGGAGGGGATTGGGAGCAGTTCTTC	CASSVGGGDWEQFF
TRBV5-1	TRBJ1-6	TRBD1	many	TGCGCCAGCAGCCAGGGACAGGGGTCTTCACCCCTCCACTTT	CASSQGQGSSPLHF
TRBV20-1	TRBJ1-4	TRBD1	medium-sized	TGCAGTGCTAGGGCGGCAGGGGGCTTCGCTAATGAAAAACTGTTTTTT	CSARAAGGFANEKLFF
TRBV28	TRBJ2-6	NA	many	TGTGCCAGCACCGGCAGGGGCTCTGGGGCCAACGTCCTGACTTTC	CASTGRGSGANVLTF
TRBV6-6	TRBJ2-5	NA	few	TGTGCCAGCAGTTACTCGACTAGAGTTCAAGAGACCCAGTACTTC	CASSYSTRVQETQYF
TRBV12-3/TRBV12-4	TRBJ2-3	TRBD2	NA	TGTGCCAGCAGTGCGGGGGGGCCCACAGATACGCAGTATTTT	CASSAGGPTDTQYF
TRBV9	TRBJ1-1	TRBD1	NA	TGTGCCAGCAGCGAAGGGACAGGGGATATGGCTTTCTTT	CASSEGTGDMAFF
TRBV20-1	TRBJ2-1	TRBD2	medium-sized	TGCAGTGCTAGAGAAAGGGAGGGACTAGCGGGGTACAATGAGCAGTTCTTC	CSAREREGLAGYNEQFF